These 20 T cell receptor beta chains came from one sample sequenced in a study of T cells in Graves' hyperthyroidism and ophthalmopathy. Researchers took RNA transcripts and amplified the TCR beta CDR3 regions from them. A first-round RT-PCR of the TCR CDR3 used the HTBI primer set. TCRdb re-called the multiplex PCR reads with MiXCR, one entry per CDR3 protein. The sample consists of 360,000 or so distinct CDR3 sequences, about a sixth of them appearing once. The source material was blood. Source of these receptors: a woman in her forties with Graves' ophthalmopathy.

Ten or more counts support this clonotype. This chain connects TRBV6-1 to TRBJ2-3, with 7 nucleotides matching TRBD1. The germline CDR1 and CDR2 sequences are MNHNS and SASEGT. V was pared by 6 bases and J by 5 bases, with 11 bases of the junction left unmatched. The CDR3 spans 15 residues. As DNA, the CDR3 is TGTGCCAGCAGCCGGGACAGCGTTAGGGGAGATACGCAGTATTTT. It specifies CASSRDSVRGDTQYF.

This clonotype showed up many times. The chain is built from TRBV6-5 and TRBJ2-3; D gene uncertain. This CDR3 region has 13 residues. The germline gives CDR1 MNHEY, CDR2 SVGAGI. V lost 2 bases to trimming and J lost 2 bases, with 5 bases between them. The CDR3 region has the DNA TGTGCCAGCAGTTACGTAGCCACAGATACGCAGTATTTT. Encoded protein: CASSYVATDTQYF.

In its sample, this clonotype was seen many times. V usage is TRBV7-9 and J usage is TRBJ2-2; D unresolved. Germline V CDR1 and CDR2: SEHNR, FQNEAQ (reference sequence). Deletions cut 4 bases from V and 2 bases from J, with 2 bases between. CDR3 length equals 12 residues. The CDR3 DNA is TGTGCCAGCAGCTATAACACCGGGGAGCTGTTTTTT. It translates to CASSYNTGELFF.

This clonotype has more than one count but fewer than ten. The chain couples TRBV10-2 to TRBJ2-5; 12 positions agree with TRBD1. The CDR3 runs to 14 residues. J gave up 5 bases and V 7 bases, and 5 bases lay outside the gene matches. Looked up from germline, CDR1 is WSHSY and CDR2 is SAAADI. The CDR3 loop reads CASITGTGGETQYF. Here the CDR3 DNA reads TGCGCCAGCATTACCGGGACAGGGGGCGAGACCCAGTACTTC.

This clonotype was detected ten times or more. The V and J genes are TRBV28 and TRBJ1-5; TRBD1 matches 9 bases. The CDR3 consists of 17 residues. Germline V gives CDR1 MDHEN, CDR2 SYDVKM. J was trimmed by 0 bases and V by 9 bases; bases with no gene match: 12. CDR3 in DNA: TGTGCCAGTTACTCGGACAGGGGCCTTTATAGCAATCAGCCCCAGCATTTT. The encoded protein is CASYSDRGLYSNQPQHF. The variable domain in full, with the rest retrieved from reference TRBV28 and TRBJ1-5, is DVKVTQSSRYLVKRTGEKVFLECVQDMDHENMFWYRQDPGLGLRLIYFSYDVKMKEKGDIPEGYSVSREKKERFSLILESASTNQTSMYLCASYSDRGLYSNQPQHFGDGTRLSIL.

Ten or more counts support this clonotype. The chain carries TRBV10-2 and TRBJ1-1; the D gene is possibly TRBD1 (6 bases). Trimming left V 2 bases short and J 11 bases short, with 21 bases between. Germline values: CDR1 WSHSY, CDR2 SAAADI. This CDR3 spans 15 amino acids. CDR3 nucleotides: TGCGCCAGCAGTGAGCTTAAAGACAGGCCCAGGAAGGCTTTCTTT. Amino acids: CASSELKDRPRKAFF.

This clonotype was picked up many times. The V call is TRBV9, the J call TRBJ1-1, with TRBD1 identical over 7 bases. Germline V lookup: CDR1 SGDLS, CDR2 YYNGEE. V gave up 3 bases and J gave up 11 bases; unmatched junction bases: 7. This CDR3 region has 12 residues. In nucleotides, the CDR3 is TGTGCCAGCAGCGCCTCGACAGGGCGTGCTTTCTTT. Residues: CASSASTGRAFF.

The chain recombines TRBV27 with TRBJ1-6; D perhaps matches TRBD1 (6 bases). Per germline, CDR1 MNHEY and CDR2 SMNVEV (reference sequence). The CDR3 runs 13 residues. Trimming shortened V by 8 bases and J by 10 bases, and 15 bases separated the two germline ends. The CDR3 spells CASSQGTGSPLHF. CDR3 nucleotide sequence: TGTGCCAGCTCACAGGGAACGGGGTCACCCCTCCACTTT.

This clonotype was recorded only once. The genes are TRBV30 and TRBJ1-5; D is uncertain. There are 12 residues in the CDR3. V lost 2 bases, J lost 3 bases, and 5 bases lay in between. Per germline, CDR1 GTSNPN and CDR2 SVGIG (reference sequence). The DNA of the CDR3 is TGTGCCTGGAGTTACTACAATCAGCCCCAGCATTTT. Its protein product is CAWSYYNQPQHF.

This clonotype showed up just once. In nucleotides, the CDR3 is TGTGCCAGCAGTTACGCAGGACGTCTCCCCACGAACTATGGCTACACCTTC. Translating it yields CASSYAGRLPTNYGYTF. The rearrangement uses TRBV6-5 and TRBJ1-2; D remains ambiguous. Per the germline V gene, CDR1 is MNHEY and CDR2 is SVGAGI. Trimming took 2 bases from V and 2 from J, leaving 18 bases between them. There are 17 residues in the CDR3.

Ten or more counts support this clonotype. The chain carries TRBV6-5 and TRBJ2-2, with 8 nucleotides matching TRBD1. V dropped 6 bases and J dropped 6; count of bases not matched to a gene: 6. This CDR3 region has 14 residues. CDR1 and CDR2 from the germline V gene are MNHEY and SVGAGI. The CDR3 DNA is TGTGCCAGCAGCCGGACAGGGATCTCCGGGGAGCTGTTTTTT. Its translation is CASSRTGISGELFF.

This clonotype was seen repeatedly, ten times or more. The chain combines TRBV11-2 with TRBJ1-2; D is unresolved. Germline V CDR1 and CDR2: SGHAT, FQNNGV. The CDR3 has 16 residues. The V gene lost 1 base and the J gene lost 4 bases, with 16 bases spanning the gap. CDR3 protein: CASSLGQYDRIYGYTF. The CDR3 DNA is TGTGCCAGCAGCTTAGGTCAATACGATCGGATCTATGGCTACACCTTC.

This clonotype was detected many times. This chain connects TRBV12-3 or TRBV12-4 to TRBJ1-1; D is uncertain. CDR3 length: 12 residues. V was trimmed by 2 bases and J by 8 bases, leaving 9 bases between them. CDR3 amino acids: CASSLRAAEAFF. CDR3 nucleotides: TGTGCCAGCAGTTTAAGGGCGGCGGAAGCTTTCTTT.

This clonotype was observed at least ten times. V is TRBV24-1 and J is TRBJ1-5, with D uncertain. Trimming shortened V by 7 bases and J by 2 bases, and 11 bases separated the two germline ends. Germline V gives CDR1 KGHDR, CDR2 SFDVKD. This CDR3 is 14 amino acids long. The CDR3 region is CATRGRGGNQPQHF. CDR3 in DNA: TGTGCCACCAGGGGCCGGGGAGGCAATCAGCCCCAGCATTTT.

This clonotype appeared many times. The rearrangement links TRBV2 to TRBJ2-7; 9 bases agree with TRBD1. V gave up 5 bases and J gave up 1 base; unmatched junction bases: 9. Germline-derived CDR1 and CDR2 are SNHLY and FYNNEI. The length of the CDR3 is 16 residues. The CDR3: CASSSKTGTGSYEQYF. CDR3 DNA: TGTGCCAGCAGTTCGAAAACCGGGACAGGGTCCTACGAGCAGTACTTC. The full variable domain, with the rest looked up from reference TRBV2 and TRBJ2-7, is EPEVTQTPSHQVTQMGQEVILRCVPISNHLYFYWYRQILGQKVEFLVSFYNNEISEKSEIFDDQFSVERPDGSNFTLKIRSTKLEDSAMYFCASSSKTGTGSYEQYFGPGTRLTVT.

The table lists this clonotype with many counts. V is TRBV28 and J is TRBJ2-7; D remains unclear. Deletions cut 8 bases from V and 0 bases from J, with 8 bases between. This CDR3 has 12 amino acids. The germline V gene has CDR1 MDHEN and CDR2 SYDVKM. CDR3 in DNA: TGTGCCAGCTCTACATCCTCCTACGAGCAGTACTTC. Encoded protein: CASSTSSYEQYF.

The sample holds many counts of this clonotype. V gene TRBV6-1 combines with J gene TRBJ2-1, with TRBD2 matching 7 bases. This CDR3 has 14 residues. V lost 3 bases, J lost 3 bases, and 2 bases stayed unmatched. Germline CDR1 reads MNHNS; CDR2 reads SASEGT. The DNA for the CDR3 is TGTGCCAGCAGTGACGCTAGCGGCTACAATGAGCAGTTCTTC. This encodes CASSDASGYNEQFF.

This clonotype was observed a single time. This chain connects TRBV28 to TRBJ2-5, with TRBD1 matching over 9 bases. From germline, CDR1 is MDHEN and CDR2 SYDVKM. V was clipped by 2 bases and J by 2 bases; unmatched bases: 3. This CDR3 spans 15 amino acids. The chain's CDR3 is CASSLGQGWQETQYF. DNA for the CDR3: TGTGCCAGCAGTTTAGGACAGGGGTGGCAAGAGACCCAGTACTTC. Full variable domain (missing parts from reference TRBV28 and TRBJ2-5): DVKVTQSSRYLVKRTGEKVFLECVQDMDHENMFWYRQDPGLGLRLIYFSYDVKMKEKGDIPEGYSVSREKKERFSLILESASTNQTSMYLCASSLGQGWQETQYFGPGTRLLVL.

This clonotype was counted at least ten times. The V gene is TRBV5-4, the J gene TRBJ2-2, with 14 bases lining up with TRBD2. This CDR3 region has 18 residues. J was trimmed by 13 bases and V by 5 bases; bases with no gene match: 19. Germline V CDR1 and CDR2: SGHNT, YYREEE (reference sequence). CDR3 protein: CASSFDGTSGSSLQVLFF. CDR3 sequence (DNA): TGTGCCAGCAGTTTTGACGGGACTAGCGGGAGTTCTTTGCAGGTGCTGTTTTTT.

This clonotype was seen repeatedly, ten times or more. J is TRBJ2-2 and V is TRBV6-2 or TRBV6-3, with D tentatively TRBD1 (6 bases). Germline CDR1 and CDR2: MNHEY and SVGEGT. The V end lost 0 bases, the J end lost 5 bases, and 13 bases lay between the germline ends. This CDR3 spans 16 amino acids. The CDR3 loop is CASSYSGQPITGELFF. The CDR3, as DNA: TGTGCCAGCAGTTACTCCGGACAGCCGATAACCGGGGAGCTGTTTTTT.